A selection of T cell receptor beta chains follows, all from one sample in a study of shared clonotypes between healthy human individuals. Data came from immunoSEQ multiplex PCR; TCRdb stores just in-frame clones and leaves some out. Among about 550,000 clones listed, about 95% were seen once. The material sequenced was naive CD8+ T cells sorted from blood. Receptor source: a young woman in good health. Both conserved end residues are part of each CDR3. The D gene is left open where the match is weak. The listing skips clone size in some rows; elsewhere it reads once, few, many or a size class.

v_gene	j_gene	abundance	d_gene	CDR3nt	CDR3aa
TRBV13	TRBJ2-3	.	.	TGTGCCAGCAGCTCCACGGGCGACTCCACAGATACGCAGTATTTT	CASSSTGDSTDTQYF
TRBV11-2	TRBJ1-1	.	.	TGTGCCAGCAGCGAGACAGTGAACACTGAAGCTTTCTTT	CASSETVNTEAFF
TRBV27	TRBJ2-7	.	.	TGTGCCAGCAGTTTCTTTCCGGAGTCCTACGAGCAGTACTTC	CASSFFPESYEQYF
TRBV4-2	TRBJ2-7	.	.	TGTGCCAGCAGCCAAGGGGATCTCCTAGCGGGACAGGACGAGCAGTACTTC	CASSQGDLLAGQDEQYF
TRBV27	TRBJ1-1	.	.	TGTGCCAGCAGTTTAGGGGCAGCTCCATTGAACACTGAAGCTTTCTTT	CASSLGAAPLNTEAFF
TRBV27	TRBJ1-1	.	.	TGTGCCAGCAGTTTATTTCCCTCAGTCCAGAACACTGAAGCTTTCTTT	CASSLFPSVQNTEAFF
TRBV27	TRBJ1-1	.	.	TGTGCCAGCAGTTTACGGACTCCGAACACTGAAGCTTTCTTT	CASSLRTPNTEAFF
TRBV9	TRBJ1-2	once	.	TGTGCCAGCAGCGAACAGGGCTCACTACCTTATGGCTACACCTTC	CASSEQGSLPYGYTF
TRBV4-1	TRBJ1-5	.	.	TGCGCCAGCAGCCAAGGGGTAAGCAATCAGCCCCAGCATTTT	CASSQGVSNQPQHF
TRBV9	TRBJ2-1	.	TRBD2	TGTGCCAGCAGCCCACAGGGGGTAGCGGGAGGCGGGAATGAGCAGTTCTTC	CASSPQGVAGGGNEQFF
TRBV28	TRBJ2-7	.	.	TGTGCCACAGGGGTTTCCTACGAGCAGTACTTC	CATGVSYEQYF
TRBV5-1	TRBJ2-1	.	.	TGCGCCAGCAGCTTGGCGGGTGTTAGCTCCTACAATGAGCAGTTCTTC	CASSLAGVSSYNEQFF
TRBV11-2	TRBJ1-3	.	.	TGTGCCAGCAGGCCAGAGGTCGATAGCTCTGGAAACACCATATATTTT	CASRPEVDSSGNTIYF
TRBV6-4	TRBJ1-6	.	TRBD1	TGTGCCAGCAGTGTCGGGACAGGGGCTAATTCACCCCTCCACTTT	CASSVGTGANSPLHF
TRBV27	TRBJ2-3	.	TRBD2	TGTGCCAGCAGTTCACGGACTAGCGAGGTAGATACGCAGTATTTT	CASSSRTSEVDTQYF
TRBV2	TRBJ2-3	.	TRBD1	TGTGCCAGCAGTGTCGGGACAGGAGGAGATACGCAGTATTTT	CASSVGTGGDTQYF
TRBV27	TRBJ1-5	.	TRBD1	TGTGCCAGCGGGCCAGGGGGGGGCAATCAGCCCCAGCATTTT	CASGPGGGNQPQHF
TRBV19	TRBJ2-7	.	.	TGTGCCAGTAGTATGGTGGCTAGCGTCGAGCAGTACTTC	CASSMVASVEQYF
TRBV27	TRBJ1-1	.	TRBD1	TGTGCCAGCAGTACTGGGACAGGGGGGAACACTGAAGCTTTCTTT	CASSTGTGGNTEAFF
TRBV19	TRBJ2-7	.	TRBD2	TGTGCCAGTAGTATAGAGGGCTCGGGAGGGGGGATGGCGTACGAGCAGTACTTC	CASSIEGSGGGMAYEQYF
TRBV15	TRBJ2-5	.	.	TGTGCCACCAGCAGAGATCGAGGCCCACAGACCCAGTACTTC	CATSRDRGPQTQYF
TRBV29-1	TRBJ2-7	.	.	TGCAGCGTATCGGGCTCAACCATCTACGAGCAGTACTTC	CSVSGSTIYEQYF
TRBV25-1	TRBJ1-1	.	.	TGTGCCAGCAGTGAATCTGGGGTTTTGTGGACTGAAGCTTTCTTT	CASSESGVLWTEAFF
TRBV2	TRBJ2-7	.	TRBD1	TGTGCCAGCAGTGCAGGTGACAGGGGGTTCTACGAGCAGTACTTC	CASSAGDRGFYEQYF
TRBV5-1	TRBJ1-1	.	.	TGCGCCAGCAGCTTGGCCCAGGGGCGGACTGAAGCTTTCTTT	CASSLAQGRTEAFF
TRBV29-1	TRBJ2-7	.	.	TGCAGCGTCTTTTTGATCACCTCCTACGAGCAGTACTTC	CSVFLITSYEQYF
TRBV27	TRBJ2-7	.	TRBD1	TGTGCCAGCAGTCCCGGGACAGGGTTATACGAGCAGTACTTC	CASSPGTGLYEQYF
TRBV4-2	TRBJ2-7	.	TRBD2	TGTGCCAGCAGCCAAGCGACTAGCGGGAGATTACAGCAGTACTTC	CASSQATSGRLQQYF
TRBV30	TRBJ2-1	.	TRBD2	TGTGCCTGGAGTGGGCGGGAGAGCTCCTACAATGAGCAGTTCTTC	CAWSGRESSYNEQFF
TRBV28	TRBJ2-3	.	TRBD1	TGTGCCAGCAGTCAGACAGGGGGCACAGATACGCAGTATTTT	CASSQTGGTDTQYF
TRBV6-1	TRBJ2-7	.	.	TGTGCCAGCAGTGATACAGGCAGCTCCTACGAGCAGTACTTC	CASSDTGSSYEQYF